This entry lists 24 T cell receptor beta chains sequenced from one sample in a study of T-cell reconstitution after alpha-beta-depleted transplantation in children. Unique molecular identifiers were incorporated during preparation of the TCRbeta library. TCRdb reprocessed the PCR reads via MiXCR and lists one record per CDR3 protein. The sample shows 450,000 to 500,000 distinct CDR3 sequences, approximately 12% of them seen only once. The sample was PBMCs from the stem cell graft donor, taken from the stem cell graft. These TCRs come from a human donor who donated a stem cell graft to a child with combined immunodeficiency.

The sample holds a few counts of this clonotype. V usage is TRBV4-2 and J usage is TRBJ2-3; tentative D call: TRBD1 (6 bases). Germline V lookup: CDR1 LGHNA, CDR2 YNFKEQ. Trimming shortened V by 0 bases and J by 1 base, and 14 bases separated the two germline ends. The CDR3 consists of 17 residues. The CDR3 DNA is TGTGCCAGCAGCCAAGATCCCGACAGGCCCCGCACAGATACGCAGTATTTT. This sequence encodes CASSQDPDRPRTDTQYF.

The J gene is TRBJ2-3, the V gene TRBV20-1; D might be TRBD1 or TRBD2, each matching 6 bases. This CDR3 spans 14 amino acids. Trimming left V 3 bases short and J 3 bases short, with 13 bases between. Germline V CDR1 and CDR2: DFQATT, SNEGSKA (reference sequence). The CDR3 nucleotides read TGCAGTGCTAGTGGAGGGGGGCGGACAGATACGCAGTATTTT. Translation: CSASGGGRTDTQYF.

In this sample, this clonotype turned up a few times. The rearrangement uses TRBV3-1 and TRBJ2-5, with D perhaps being TRBD1 or TRBD2 (6 bases each). Germline V gene data show CDR1 as LGHDT and CDR2 as YNNKEL (reference sequence). V was trimmed by 0 bases and J by 6 bases, leaving 14 bases between them. The CDR3 consists of 15 residues. In DNA form, the CDR3 reads TGTGCCAGCAGCCAAGATCGCCTAGGGGGGAAGACCCAGTACTTC. Residues: CASSQDRLGGKTQYF.

The table lists this clonotype with many counts. The J gene is TRBJ2-5, the V gene TRBV9; maybe TRBD2 (6 bases). Trimming took 0 bases from V and 1 from J, leaving 7 bases between them. The germline V gene has CDR1 SGDLS and CDR2 YYNGEE. The CDR3 has 14 amino acids. In nucleotides, the CDR3 is TGTGCCAGCAGCGTAGGCGGGGCCCAAGAGACCCAGTACTTC. Translated, it gives CASSVGGAQETQYF.

The chain links TRBV7-2 to TRBJ2-2; TRBD2 aligns across 7 bases. Trimming cost V 5 bases and J 3 bases; bases outside gene matches: 6. This CDR3 has 15 amino acids. CDR1 is SGHTA and CDR2 is FQGNSA in the germline V gene. CDR3 sequence reads: CASSRSGYDTGELFF. The CDR3 DNA follows: TGTGCCAGCAGCCGTAGCGGGTACGACACCGGGGAGCTGTTTTTT.

Only a few counts were recorded for this clonotype. J is TRBJ2-2 and V is TRBV5-5; 8 positions match TRBD2. The length of the CDR3 is 17 residues. Germline assignment: CDR1 SGHKS and CDR2 YYEKEE (reference sequence). Unmatched junction bases numbered 11, after V lost 3 bases and J lost 4 bases. The CDR3 reads CASSSLRGDSTTGELFF. The CDR3 DNA reads TGTGCCAGCAGCTCTTTGCGGGGGGACTCCACCACCGGGGAGCTGTTTTTT.

This clonotype was seen more than once but under ten times. This chain joins TRBV29-1 and TRBJ2-5; 10 bases agree with TRBD2. The CDR3 runs to 17 residues. Looked up from germline, CDR1 is SQVTM and CDR2 is ANQGSEA. Trimming at V came to 4 bases and at J to 9 bases, leaving 20 bases not matched to a gene. The CDR3 here is CSVGSLAGALGRGAQYF. As DNA, the CDR3 is TGCAGCGTTGGGTCTCTAGCGGGGGCGCTGGGTCGAGGGGCCCAGTACTTC.

This clonotype was seen at least ten times. The chain uses TRBV9 and TRBJ2-7, with a weak D call TRBD1 (6 bases). CDR1 and CDR2 (germline): SGDLS, YYNGEE. The CDR3 extends over 15 amino acids. V gave up 0 bases and J gave up 5 bases, with 15 bases separating them. The CDR3 DNA sequence: TGTGCCAGCAGCGTAGCCCCGGAGGCAGGGGACGAGCAGTACTTC. Encoded protein: CASSVAPEAGDEQYF.

The rearrangement uses TRBV2 and TRBJ1-2, with no clear D. CDR3 size: 14 residues. Germline V lookup: CDR1 SNHLY, CDR2 FYNNEI. V dropped 1 base and J dropped 1 base, with 7 bases sitting between them. The CDR3 DNA follows: TGTGCCAGCAGTGAAGAGGATTTTAACTATGGCTACACCTTC. Translating gives CASSEEDFNYGYTF.

The J gene is TRBJ1-2, the V gene TRBV20-1; 7 bases fit TRBD1. Germline CDR1 and CDR2: DFQATT and SNEGSKA (reference sequence). The length of the CDR3 is 12 residues. Germline trimming cut 2 bases from V and 5 bases from J; bases unmatched to any gene: 2. The CDR3 DNA follows: TGCAGTGCTAGAAACAGGGGTTATGGCTACACCTTC. This codes for CSARNRGYGYTF.

The chain joins TRBV12-3 or TRBV12-4 to TRBJ1-5; D not resolved. The V gene lost 7 bases and the J gene lost 2 bases, with 12 bases spanning the gap. This CDR3 is 14 amino acids long. CDR3 loop: CASTPGSGNQPQHF. The DNA of the CDR3 is TGTGCCAGCACCCCGGGGTCGGGCAATCAGCCCCAGCATTTT.

A few counts support this clonotype. This sequence joins TRBV4-1 and TRBJ2-3; D gene uncertain. Germline assignment: CDR1 MGHRA and CDR2 YSYEKL. Trimming removed 4 bases at V and 5 bases at J, with 10 bases between. The CDR3 is 13 residues long. CDR3 in DNA: TGCGCCAGCAGCCCACCTGTGGGAGATACGCAGTATTTT. It codes for CASSPPVGDTQYF.

The gene calls are TRBV25-1 and TRBJ2-2; the match to TRBD1 covers 8 bases. V trimming: 3 bases; J trimming: 5 bases; junction bases outside the gene matches: 8. Per the germline V gene, CDR1 is MGHDK and CDR2 is SYGVNS. This CDR3 has 16 residues. CDR3 sequence reads: CASSDRTGRETGELFF. The CDR3 DNA is TGTGCCAGCAGTGATCGGACAGGGCGGGAAACCGGGGAGCTGTTTTTT.

The J gene is TRBJ2-7, the V gene TRBV28, with D tentatively TRBD2 (6 bases). Germline CDR1 is MDHEN and CDR2 is SYDVKM. V lost 2 bases and J lost 4, with 15 bases in between. The CDR3 runs to 15 residues. The CDR3 sequence: CASSLRLARRYEQYF. Written as DNA, the CDR3 is TGTGCCAGCAGTTTAAGGCTAGCGAGGAGGTACGAGCAGTACTTC.

This clonotype was counted between two and nine times. J is TRBJ1-1 and V is TRBV4-3; D remains unclear. Per the germline V gene, CDR1 is LGHNA and CDR2 is YSLEER. The ends were cut back, 1 base at V and 6 bases at J, with 15 bases in the middle. There are 15 residues in the CDR3. The CDR3 DNA reads as TGCGCCAGCAGCCAAGCTATAGAAACCGGGGCTGAAGCTTTCTTT. It specifies CASSQAIETGAEAFF.

The chain is built from TRBV11-2 and TRBJ2-3, with a tentative D call TRBD2 (6 bases). V was cut by 2 bases and J by 6 bases, with 24 bases left in between. CDR3 length: 18 residues. Germline V gene lookup returns CDR1 SGHAT and CDR2 FQNNGV. The CDR3, as DNA: TGTGCCAGCAGCTTAACTTGGGCGGGACGGCAGCCGGCGGATACGCAGTATTTT. Its translation: CASSLTWAGRQPADTQYF.

This clonotype was found a few times. The chain carries TRBV24-1 and TRBJ2-5; a weak D match, TRBD1 (6 bases). Trimming took 3 bases from V and 3 from J, leaving 13 bases between them. Germline assignment: CDR1 KGHDR and CDR2 SFDVKD. This CDR3 is built from 15 residues. The CDR3 DNA is TGTGCCACCAGTGATCCAGGGGTAAACAAAGAGACCCAGTACTTC. Encoded protein: CATSDPGVNKETQYF.

This clonotype was seen a handful of times. The J gene is TRBJ2-1, the V gene TRBV12-3 or TRBV12-4; a weak D match, TRBD1 (6 bases). Trimming took 2 bases from V and 0 from J, leaving 14 bases between them. This CDR3 has 17 amino acids. CDR3 in amino acids: CASSLLGRTVSYNEQFF. The CDR3 region has the DNA TGTGCCAGCAGTTTATTAGGGCGGACAGTCTCCTACAATGAGCAGTTCTTC.

This clonotype has just a few counts. The chain couples TRBV20-1 to TRBJ2-5; D is ambiguous. There are 15 residues in the CDR3. Germline CDR1 and CDR2: DFQATT and SNEGSKA (reference sequence). V was shortened by 0 bases and J by 2 bases, with 13 bases between the two germline ends. CDR3: CSARDMARLQETQYF. The CDR3 bases are TGCAGTGCTAGAGATATGGCTAGACTGCAAGAGACCCAGTACTTC.

The J gene is TRBJ2-1, the V gene TRBV7-9; D ambiguous. V gave up 1 base and J gave up 7 bases, with 8 bases separating them. This CDR3 spans 13 amino acids. CDR1 is SEHNR and CDR2 is FQNEAQ in the germline V gene (reference sequence). The CDR3 loop reads CASSLVGRNEQFF. For the CDR3, the DNA is TGTGCCAGCAGCTTAGTTGGCAGGAATGAGCAGTTCTTC.

This clonotype was counted a few times. This sequence joins TRBV27 and TRBJ2-7; 11 positions agree with TRBD2. CDR1 MNHEY and CDR2 SMNVEV come from the germline V gene (reference sequence). The CDR3 contains 15 residues. Trimming cost V 8 bases and J 7 bases; bases outside gene matches: 13. The CDR3 nucleotides read TGTGCCAGCGGGATTTTAGCGGGAGGGCCGAAGGAGCAGTACTTC. It is translated as CASGILAGGPKEQYF.

The chain has TRBV12-3 or TRBV12-4 and TRBJ2-1; 14 positions agree with TRBD2. This CDR3 contains 17 residues. V was clipped by 4 bases and J by 1 base; unmatched bases: 3. For the CDR3, the DNA is TGTGCCAGCAGTTCGGGACTAGCGGGGGAGTCCTACAATGAGCAGTTCTTC. This encodes CASSSGLAGESYNEQFF.

This clonotype occurred a few times. The V call is TRBV27, the J call TRBJ1-1, with D maybe TRBD1 (5 bases). Trimming took off 1 base at V and 5 bases at J, with 11 bases between the two ends. The germline V gene encodes CDR1 MNHEY and CDR2 SMNVEV (reference sequence). The CDR3 loop spans 14 amino acids. In DNA form, the CDR3 reads TGTGCCAGCAGTTTATATCCCGGGGGGACTGAAGCTTTCTTT. Protein sequence: CASSLYPGGTEAFF.

This clonotype was detected a few times. The chain has TRBV10-3 and TRBJ2-7; D unclear. Deletions cut 1 base from V and 4 bases from J, with 11 bases between. Germline V lookup: CDR1 ENHRY, CDR2 SYGVKD. The length of the CDR3 is 14 residues. CDR3 sequence reads: CAISEFLDRYEQYF. The CDR3 DNA sequence: TGTGCCATCAGTGAGTTTTTAGATCGGTACGAGCAGTACTTC.